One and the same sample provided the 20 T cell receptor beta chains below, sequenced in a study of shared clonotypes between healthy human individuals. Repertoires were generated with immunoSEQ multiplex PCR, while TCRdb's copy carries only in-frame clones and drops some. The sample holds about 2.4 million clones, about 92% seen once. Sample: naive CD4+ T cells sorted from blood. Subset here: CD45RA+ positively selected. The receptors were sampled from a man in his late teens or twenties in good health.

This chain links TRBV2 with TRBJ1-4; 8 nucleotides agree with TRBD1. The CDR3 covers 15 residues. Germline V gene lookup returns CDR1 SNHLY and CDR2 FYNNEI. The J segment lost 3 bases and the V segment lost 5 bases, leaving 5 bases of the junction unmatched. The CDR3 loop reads CASSQGARSNEKLFF. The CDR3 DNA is TGTGCCAGCAGTCAGGGGGCGCGTTCTAATGAAAAACTGTTTTTT.

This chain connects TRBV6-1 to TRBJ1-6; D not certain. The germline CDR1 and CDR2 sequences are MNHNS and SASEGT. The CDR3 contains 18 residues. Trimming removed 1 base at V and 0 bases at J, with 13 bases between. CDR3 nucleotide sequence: TGTGCCAGCAGTGAAGTCACCCATGAGAGCTCCTATAATTCACCCCTCCACTTT. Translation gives CASSEVTHESSYNSPLHF.

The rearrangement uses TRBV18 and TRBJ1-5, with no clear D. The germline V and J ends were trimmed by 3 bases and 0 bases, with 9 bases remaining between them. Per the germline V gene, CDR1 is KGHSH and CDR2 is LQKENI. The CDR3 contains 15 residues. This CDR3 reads CASSPSEFSNQPQHF. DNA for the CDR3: TGTGCCAGCTCACCGTCAGAGTTTAGCAATCAGCCCCAGCATTTT.

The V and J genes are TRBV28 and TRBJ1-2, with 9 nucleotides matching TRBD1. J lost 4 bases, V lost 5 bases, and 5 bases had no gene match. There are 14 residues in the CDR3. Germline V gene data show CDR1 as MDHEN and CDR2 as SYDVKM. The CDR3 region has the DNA TGTGCCAGCAGTGCCGGACAGGGGACCTATGGCTACACCTTC. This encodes CASSAGQGTYGYTF.

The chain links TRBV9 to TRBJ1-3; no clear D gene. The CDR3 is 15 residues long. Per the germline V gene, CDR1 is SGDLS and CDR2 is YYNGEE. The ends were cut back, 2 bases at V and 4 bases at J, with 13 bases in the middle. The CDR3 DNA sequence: TGTGCCAGCAGCGTGGGCCAGATCAGAGGAAACACCATATATTTT. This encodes CASSVGQIRGNTIYF.

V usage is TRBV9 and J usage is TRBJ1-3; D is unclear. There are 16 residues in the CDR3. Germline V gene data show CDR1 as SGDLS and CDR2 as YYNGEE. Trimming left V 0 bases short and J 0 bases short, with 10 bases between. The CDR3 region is CASSVAGQPSGNTIYF. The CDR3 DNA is TGTGCCAGCAGCGTAGCTGGTCAGCCCTCTGGAAACACCATATATTTT.

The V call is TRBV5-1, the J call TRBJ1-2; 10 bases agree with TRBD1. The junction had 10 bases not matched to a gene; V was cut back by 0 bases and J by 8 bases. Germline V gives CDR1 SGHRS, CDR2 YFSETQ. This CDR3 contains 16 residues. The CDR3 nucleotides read TGCGCCAGCAGCTTGGCGGGGGACAGGGGAGTAGACGGCTACACCTTC. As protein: CASSLAGDRGVDGYTF.

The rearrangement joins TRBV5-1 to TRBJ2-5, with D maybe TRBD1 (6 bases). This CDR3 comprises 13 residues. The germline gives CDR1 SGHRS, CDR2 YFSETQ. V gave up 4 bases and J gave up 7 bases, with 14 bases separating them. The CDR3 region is CASSPDSKWTQYF. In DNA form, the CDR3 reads TGCGCCAGCAGCCCGGACAGCAAATGGACCCAGTACTTC.

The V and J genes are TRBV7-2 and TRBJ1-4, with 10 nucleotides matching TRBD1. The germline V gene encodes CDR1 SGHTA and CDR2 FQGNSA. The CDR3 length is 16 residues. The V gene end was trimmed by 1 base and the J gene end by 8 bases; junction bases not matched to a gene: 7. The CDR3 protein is CASSLVGTGVGEKLFF. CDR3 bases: TGTGCCAGCAGCTTAGTGGGGACAGGGGTAGGCGAAAAACTGTTTTTT.

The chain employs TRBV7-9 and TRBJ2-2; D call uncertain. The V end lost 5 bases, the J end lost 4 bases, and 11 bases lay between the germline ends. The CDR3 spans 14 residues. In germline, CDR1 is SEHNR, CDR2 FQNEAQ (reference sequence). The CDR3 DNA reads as TGTGCCAGCAGCGCGAGCAGGAGCACCGGGGAGCTGTTTTTT. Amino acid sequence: CASSASRSTGELFF.

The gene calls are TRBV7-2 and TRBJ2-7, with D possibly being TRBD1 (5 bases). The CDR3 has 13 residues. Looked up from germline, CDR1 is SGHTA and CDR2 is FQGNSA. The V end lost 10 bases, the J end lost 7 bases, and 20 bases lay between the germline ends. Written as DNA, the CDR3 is TGTGCCACCTCTCGAAGGGGCCCCTGGGAGCAGTACTTC. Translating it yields CATSRRGPWEQYF.

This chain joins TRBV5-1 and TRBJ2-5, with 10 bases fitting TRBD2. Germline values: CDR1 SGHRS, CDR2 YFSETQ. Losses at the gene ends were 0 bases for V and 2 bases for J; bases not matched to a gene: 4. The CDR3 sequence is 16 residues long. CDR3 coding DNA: TGCGCCAGCAGCTTGGCCGCAGCGGGGGGGCAAGAGACCCAGTACTTC. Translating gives CASSLAAAGGQETQYF.

The CDR3 region is CASSQGNYGYTF. Here the CDR3 DNA reads TGTGCCAGCAGTCAGGGTAACTATGGCTACACCTTC. V usage is TRBV28 and J usage is TRBJ1-2, with D tentatively TRBD1 (5 bases). The V and J ends lost 5 bases and 1 base respectively, with 5 bases between them. CDR3 length equals 12 residues. CDR1 and CDR2 from the germline V gene are MDHEN and SYDVKM.

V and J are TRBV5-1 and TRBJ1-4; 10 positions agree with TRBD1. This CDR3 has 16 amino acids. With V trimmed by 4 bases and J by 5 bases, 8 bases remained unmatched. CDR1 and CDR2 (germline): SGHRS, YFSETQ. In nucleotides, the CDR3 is TGCGCCAGCAGCCCTGGGACAGGGGACACAAATGAAAAACTGTTTTTT. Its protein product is CASSPGTGDTNEKLFF.

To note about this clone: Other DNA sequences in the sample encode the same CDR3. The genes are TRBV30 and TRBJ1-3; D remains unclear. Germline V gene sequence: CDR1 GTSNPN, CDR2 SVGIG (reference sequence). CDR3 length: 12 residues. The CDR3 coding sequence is TGTGCTTACGGTGGCTCTGGAAACACCATATATTTT. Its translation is CAYGGSGNTIYF.

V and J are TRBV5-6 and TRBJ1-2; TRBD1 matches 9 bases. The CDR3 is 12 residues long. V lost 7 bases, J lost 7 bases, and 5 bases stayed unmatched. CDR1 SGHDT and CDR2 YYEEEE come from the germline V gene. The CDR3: CASGGQGGGYTF. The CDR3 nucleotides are TGTGCCAGCGGGGGACAGGGTGGTGGCTACACCTTC.

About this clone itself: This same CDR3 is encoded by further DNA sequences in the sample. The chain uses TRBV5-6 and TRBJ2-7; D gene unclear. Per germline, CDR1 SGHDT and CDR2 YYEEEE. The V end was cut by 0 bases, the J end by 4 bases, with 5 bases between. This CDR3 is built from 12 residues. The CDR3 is CASSLVGYEQYF. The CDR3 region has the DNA TGTGCCAGCAGCTTGGTCGGGTACGAGCAGTACTTC. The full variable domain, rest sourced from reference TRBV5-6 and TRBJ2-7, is DAGVTQSPTHLIKTRGQQVTLRCSPKSGHDTVSWYQQALGQGPQFIFQYYEEEERQRGNFPDRFSGHQFPNYSSELNVNALLLGDSALYLCASSLVGYEQYFGPGTRLTVT.

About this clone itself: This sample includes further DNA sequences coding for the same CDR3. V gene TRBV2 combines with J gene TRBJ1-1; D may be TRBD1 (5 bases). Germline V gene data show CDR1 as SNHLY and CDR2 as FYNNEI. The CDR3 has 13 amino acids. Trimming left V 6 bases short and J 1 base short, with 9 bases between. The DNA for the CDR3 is TGTGCCAGCAGATCGACAGAGAACACTGAAGCTTTCTTT. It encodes CASRSTENTEAFF.

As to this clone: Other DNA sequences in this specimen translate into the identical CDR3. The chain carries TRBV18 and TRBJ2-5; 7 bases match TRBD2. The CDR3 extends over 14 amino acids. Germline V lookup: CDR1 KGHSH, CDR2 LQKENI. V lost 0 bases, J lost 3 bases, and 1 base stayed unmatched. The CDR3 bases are TGTGCCAGCTCACCACCGGCGGGGGAAGAGACCCAGTACTTC. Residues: CASSPPAGEETQYF.

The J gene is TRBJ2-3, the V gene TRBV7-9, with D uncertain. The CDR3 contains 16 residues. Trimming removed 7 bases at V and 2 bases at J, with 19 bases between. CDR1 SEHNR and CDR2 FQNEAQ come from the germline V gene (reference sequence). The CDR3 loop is CASTSVRVEVTDTQYF. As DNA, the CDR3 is TGTGCCAGCACCTCCGTAAGGGTCGAGGTCACAGATACGCAGTATTTT.